This entry lists 23 T cell receptor beta chains sequenced from one sample in a study of sequential checkpoint blockade in melanoma. Treatment meaning: randomized to nivolumab then ipilimumab (arm A) or the reverse (arm B). Some clones are missing from TCRdb's copy, which holds only in-frame ones; the method was immunoSEQ multiplex PCR. This sample has about 2,900 clones, with about 30% found just once. Sequencing used tumor tissue (inferred from file names), obtained from a patient given nivolumab and ipilimumab in sequence. Receptors were obtained from a human donor with melanoma.

In its sample, this clone was seen once. This chain uses TRBV19 with TRBJ1-1; D not certain. The CDR3 sequence is 15 residues long. V gave up 5 bases and J gave up 0 bases, with 13 bases separating them. Germline V gene data show CDR1 as LNHDA and CDR2 as SQIVND (reference sequence). The CDR3 coding sequence is TGTGCCAGTAGTCTCCGACGGATCATGAACACTGAAGCTTTCTTT. Translating gives CASSLRRIMNTEAFF.

By sample fraction, this clone is medium-sized. The J gene is TRBJ2-1, the V gene TRBV11-3; 8 nucleotides line up with TRBD1. The CDR3 has 14 residues. Unmatched junction bases numbered 0, after V lost 5 bases and J lost 0 bases. Germline values: CDR1 SGHNT, CDR2 YENEEA. CDR3 bases: TGTGCCAGCAGCACAGGGGGCTCCTACAATGAGCAGTTCTTC. This gives the protein CASSTGGSYNEQFF.

The chain joins TRBV12-5 to TRBJ2-4; D is perhaps TRBD2 (6 bases). Germline V CDR1 and CDR2: LGHNT, FRNRAP. This CDR3 is 16 amino acids long. Trimming cost V 3 bases and J 0 bases, with 12 bases left between them. The CDR3 loop reads CASGLDTGLAKNIQYF. The CDR3 DNA reads as TGTGCTAGTGGTTTAGACACGGGACTAGCCAAAAACATTCAGTACTTC.

This clone was observed a few times. V usage is TRBV11-3 and J usage is TRBJ2-2; no reliable D call. This CDR3 spans 14 amino acids. Trimming removed 1 base from V and 6 bases from J, with 9 bases in between. In germline, CDR1 is SGHNT, CDR2 YENEEA. The CDR3 reads CASSLVWGPGELFF. CDR3 nucleotides: TGTGCCAGCAGCTTAGTCTGGGGTCCCGGGGAGCTGTTTTTT.

This clone was detected a few times. The chain joins TRBV7-6 to TRBJ2-1, with D perhaps TRBD1 or TRBD2 (5 bases each). Germline loops: CDR1 SGHVS, CDR2 FNYEAQ. The CDR3 runs to 15 residues. Between the trimmed V and J ends, which lost 4 bases and 6 bases, there was a span of 16 bases. CDR3 loop: CASSSRSADTNEQFF. The CDR3 bases are TGTGCCAGCAGCTCCCGGTCAGCGGACACCAATGAGCAGTTCTTC.

This clone occurred a few times. The chain carries TRBV9 and TRBJ2-4; TRBD2 aligns across 12 bases. In germline, CDR1 is SGDLS, CDR2 YYNGEE. The CDR3 runs 18 residues. V shed 5 bases, J shed 1 base, and the junction held 10 bases outside the gene matches. The CDR3 sequence: CASRETSGSSAAKNIQYF. The CDR3 DNA follows: TGTGCCAGCAGGGAGACTAGCGGGAGCTCGGCGGCCAAAAACATTCAGTACTTC.

J is TRBJ1-2 and V is TRBV19; unclear D gene. The germline V and J ends were trimmed by 6 bases and 8 bases, with 13 bases remaining between them. This CDR3 contains 12 residues. Germline CDR1 and CDR2: LNHDA and SQIVND (reference sequence). CDR3 sequence reads: CASSQYGYGYTF. In DNA form, the CDR3 reads TGTGCCAGTAGCCAATATGGGTACGGCTACACCTTC.

The gene calls are TRBV30 and TRBJ1-2, with D possibly being TRBD1 (6 bases). The CDR3 runs to 14 residues. From germline, CDR1 is GTSNPN and CDR2 SVGIG (reference sequence). Trimming pared 4 bases from V and 7 bases from J, leaving 19 bases between. As DNA, the CDR3 is TGTGCCTGGACCCAAGGGGGAATCTGGATTGGCTACACCTTC. This encodes CAWTQGGIWIGYTF.

In this sample, this clone turned up a few times. The V and J genes are TRBV29-1 and TRBJ1-2, with D unresolved. The CDR3 contains 14 residues. With 2 bases removed from V and 5 bases from J, the gap between germline ends came to 15 bases. CDR1 SQVTM and CDR2 ANQGSEA come from the germline V gene. The CDR3 nucleotides read TGCAGCGTTGAATTAGTCCCAGCCAGATATGGCTACACCTTC. Encoded protein: CSVELVPARYGYTF.

The rearrangement links TRBV11-1 to TRBJ2-2, with 8 bases fitting TRBD2. The germline V gene has CDR1 SGHAT and CDR2 FQDESV (reference sequence). This CDR3 comprises 17 residues. V dropped 6 bases and J dropped 6; count of bases not matched to a gene: 15. CDR3 amino acids: CASRLQPGLVGSGELFF. The CDR3 DNA reads as TGTGCCAGCAGACTCCAACCGGGACTAGTTGGGTCCGGGGAGCTGTTTTTT.

The chain has TRBV18 and TRBJ2-2; the match to TRBD1 covers 11 bases. Germline assignment: CDR1 KGHSH and CDR2 LQKENI. Trimming at V came to 5 bases and at J to 3 bases, leaving 5 bases not matched to a gene. The CDR3 runs 16 residues. This CDR3 reads CASSARTGGDTGELFF. The CDR3 DNA follows: TGTGCCAGCTCAGCGCGGACAGGGGGCGACACCGGGGAGCTGTTTTTT.

This clone was detected a few times. This chain joins TRBV6-8 and TRBJ2-1, with 7 positions matching TRBD2. CDR1 and CDR2 from the germline V gene are MNHGY and SAAAGT. Unmatched junction bases numbered 14, after V lost 8 bases and J lost 7 bases. This CDR3 is built from 15 residues. Here the CDR3 reads CASFPEASGTNEQFF. As DNA, the CDR3 is TGTGCCAGCTTCCCGGAGGCTAGCGGTACTAATGAGCAGTTCTTC.

This clone was seen a handful of times. The gene calls are TRBV28 and TRBJ1-4, with D unresolved. V was trimmed by 2 bases and J by 0 bases, leaving 4 bases between them. CDR3 length: 14 residues. In germline, CDR1 is MDHEN, CDR2 SYDVKM. The CDR3 DNA reads TGTGCCAGCAGTTTAGTAACAACTAATGAAAAACTGTTTTTT. Its translation is CASSLVTTNEKLFF.

The rearrangement uses TRBV6-8 and TRBJ2-1; 11 bases are a match to TRBD1. This CDR3 has 15 amino acids. Unmatched junction bases numbered 5, after V lost 5 bases and J lost 5 bases. Germline loops: CDR1 MNHGY, CDR2 SAAAGT. CDR3 loop: CASSEGQGGHNEQFF. CDR3 nucleotides: TGTGCCAGCAGTGAGGGACAGGGGGGACACAATGAGCAGTTCTTC.

The chain has TRBV11-3 and TRBJ2-1; perhaps TRBD1 as D (6 bases). V was clipped by 7 bases and J by 4 bases, with 14 bases between them. This CDR3 has 14 amino acids. Germline V gene data show CDR1 as SGHNT and CDR2 as YENEEA. The CDR3 DNA sequence: TGTGCCAGCACCCCTCCGGGACATTACAATGAGCAGTTCTTC. Encoded protein: CASTPPGHYNEQFF.

By frequency in the sample, this clone is medium-sized. This rearrangement joins TRBV11-3 to TRBJ1-2; 8 positions match TRBD1. V trimming: 5 bases; J trimming: 5 bases; junction bases outside the gene matches: 13. Per germline, CDR1 SGHNT and CDR2 YENEEA. The CDR3 has 16 amino acids. The CDR3: CASSPEGTGHWYGYTF. CDR3 coding DNA: TGTGCCAGCAGCCCCGAAGGGACAGGACATTGGTATGGCTACACCTTC.

This clone was detected only a few times. The rearrangement joins TRBV28 to TRBJ1-2; D unresolved. This CDR3 is built from 12 residues. Germline lookup yields CDR1 MDHEN and CDR2 SYDVKM. V was shortened by 3 bases and J by 8 bases, with 10 bases between the two germline ends. CDR3 nucleotides: TGTGCCAGCAGTTTTGGAATATGGGGCTACACCTTC. Protein product: CASSFGIWGYTF.

This clone was counted a few times. This sequence joins TRBV6-8 and TRBJ1-5; 7 bases map to TRBD1. The CDR3 extends over 14 amino acids. CDR1 MNHGY and CDR2 SAAAGT come from the germline V gene. After removal of 4 bases from V and 9 bases from J, the junction contained 9 bases not matched to a gene. The CDR3 DNA follows: TGTGCCAGCAGTTCGGACCCTGACAGGGCGCCCCAGCATTTT. It specifies CASSSDPDRAPQHF.

V and J are TRBV25-1 and TRBJ2-2; maybe TRBD1 (5 bases). Trimming shortened V by 1 base and J by 7 bases, and 13 bases separated the two germline ends. Germline CDR1 is MGHDK and CDR2 is SYGVNS. The CDR3 is made up of 15 amino acids. CDR3 DNA: TGTGCCAGCAGTGAATCTAGGGGATCGGTCGGGGAGCTGTTTTTT. As protein: CASSESRGSVGELFF.

This clone was picked up a small number of times. The chain employs TRBV6-8 and TRBJ2-6, with 8 bases aligning to TRBD1. From germline, CDR1 is MNHGY and CDR2 SAAAGT. The CDR3 totals 18 residues. Trimming at V came to 5 bases and at J to 4 bases, leaving 13 bases not matched to a gene. This CDR3 reads CASSGRQGRFSGANVLTF. The CDR3, as DNA: TGTGCCAGCAGTGGACGACAGGGGAGGTTTTCCGGGGCCAACGTCCTGACTTTC.

This chain joins TRBV7-7 and TRBJ2-5; D might be TRBD2 (5 bases). The germline V gene has CDR1 SSHAT and CDR2 FNYEAQ (reference sequence). CDR3 size: 15 residues. Trimming took off 1 base at V and 4 bases at J, with 13 bases between the two ends. The CDR3 DNA reads as TGTGCCAGCAGCTTAGAGGTCGGGGTCGGAGAGACCCAGTACTTC. Amino acid sequence: CASSLEVGVGETQYF.

This clone was detected only a few times. CDR3 loop: CASSSGTLGAEAFF. In DNA, the CDR3 is TGTGCCAGCAGCTCCGGGACCCTTGGGGCTGAAGCTTTCTTT. The chain combines TRBV11-3 with TRBJ1-1; D is possibly TRBD1 (5 bases). Trimming pared 4 bases from V and 6 bases from J, leaving 15 bases between. The CDR3 is 14 amino acids. The germline gives CDR1 SGHNT, CDR2 YENEEA.

The chain has TRBV19 and TRBJ2-3; 9 bases agree with TRBD1. Germline CDR1 reads LNHDA; CDR2 reads SQIVND (reference sequence). With V trimmed by 3 bases and J by 6 bases, 10 bases remained unmatched. The CDR3 has 16 residues. The CDR3 coding sequence is TGTGCCAGTAGTATCGGTACAGGGGGCGAGTGGGATACGCAGTATTTT. It translates to CASSIGTGGEWDTQYF. The full variable domain, its missing parts supplied by reference TRBV19 and TRBJ2-3, is DGGITQSPKYLFRKEGQNVTLSCEQNLNHDAMYWYRQDPGQGLRLIYYSQIVNDFQKGDIAEGYSVSREKKESFPLTVTSAQKNPTAFYLCASSIGTGGEWDTQYFGPGTRLTVL.